This T cell receptor (beta chain) was sequenced for a study of identical twins. The V gene's germline CDR1 is DFQATT and CDR2 SNEGSKA (reference sequence). With 2 bases removed from V and 10 bases from J, the gap between germline ends came to 18 bases. The CDR3 runs to 15 residues. Using its own MiXCR run on the 5' RACE reads, TCRdb lists one record per CDR3 protein. The profile shows roughly 770,000 distinct CDR3 sequences, about 18% of them singletons. This clonotype appeared many times. These data also featured in a second study, about T cells expressing NK-cell markers.

The chain combines TRBV20-1 with TRBJ1-6; weak D call: TRBD1 (6 bases). The sequence came from a woman younger than 35 in good health. Sequencing used PBMCs. The CDR3 is CSARPPGEDGSPLHF. The CDR3 DNA reads as TGCAGTGCTAGACCTCCAGGGGAGGACGGCTCACCCCTCCACTTT.